A single sample gave rise to the 24 T cell receptor beta chains below, sequenced in a study of T cells in Graves' hyperthyroidism and ophthalmopathy. The investigators amplified TCR beta CDR3 regions from RNA transcripts. HTBI primers were the set used in a first-round RT-PCR of the TCR CDR3. MiXCR, run by TCRdb on the multiplex PCR reads, gives a single entry per CDR3 protein. This table holds 360,000 or so distinct CDR3 sequences, about a sixth found once. The sequencing sample was made of blood. These receptors originate from a woman aged 40 to 50 with Graves' ophthalmopathy.

This clonotype has at least ten counts. The chain recombines TRBV12-3 or TRBV12-4 with TRBJ1-5; D is perhaps TRBD1 (5 bases). The CDR3 extends over 15 amino acids. Trimming shortened V by 5 bases and J by 0 bases, and 11 bases separated the two germline ends. The CDR3 sequence is CASSRGRGSNQPQHF. The CDR3 DNA sequence: TGTGCCAGCAGTCGAGGTAGGGGTAGCAATCAGCCCCAGCATTTT.

The table lists this clonotype with many counts. The chain has TRBV14 and TRBJ1-1; D is undetermined. The ends were cut back, 3 bases at V and 0 bases at J, with 11 bases in the middle. Germline V gene lookup returns CDR1 SGHDN and CDR2 FVKESK. The CDR3 spans 15 residues. The CDR3 region has the DNA TGTGCCAGCAGCCATTCGGGCCCCCTGAACACTGAAGCTTTCTTT. This gives the protein CASSHSGPLNTEAFF.

This clonotype was counted many times. This sequence joins TRBV12-3 or TRBV12-4 and TRBJ1-1; D is undetermined. V lost 6 bases, J lost 1 base, and 12 bases lay in between. CDR3 length: 14 residues. The CDR3 region has the DNA TGTGCCAGCAGACCGGACGGAACGAACACTGAAGCTTTCTTT. Translation gives CASRPDGTNTEAFF.

There are many counts of this clonotype. The rearrangement links TRBV9 to TRBJ1-1; TRBD1 matches 10 bases. The CDR3 runs to 15 residues. V dropped 0 bases and J dropped 4; count of bases not matched to a gene: 3. Germline values: CDR1 SGDLS, CDR2 YYNGEE. Here the CDR3 reads CASSVVTGGFTEAFF. Written as DNA, the CDR3 is TGTGCCAGCAGCGTAGTGACAGGGGGCTTCACTGAAGCTTTCTTT.

This clonotype has a count of ten or more. Compared with germline, one end of the junction differs, possibly owing to a read error. The chain is built from TRBV7-7 and TRBJ1-5, with TRBD1 matching over 8 bases. This CDR3 region has 14 residues. The germline V gene encodes CDR1 SSHAT and CDR2 FNYEAQ (reference sequence). The CDR3 loop reads CASSQDRVVQPQHF. CDR3 nucleotides: TGTGCTAGCAGCCAGGACAGGGTCGTTCAGCCCCAGCATTTT.

This clonotype was counted many times. The genes are TRBV27 and TRBJ2-2, with a possible D match to TRBD2 (7 bases). CDR1 MNHEY and CDR2 SMNVEV come from the germline V gene (reference sequence). The V end lost 8 bases, the J end lost 2 bases, and 27 bases lay between the germline ends. The CDR3 is 19 residues long. CDR3 sequence: CASSPWGGAGQLNTGELFF. As DNA, the CDR3 is TGTGCCAGCTCTCCGTGGGGGGGGGCCGGGCAATTAAACACCGGGGAGCTGTTTTTT.

This clonotype appeared many times. This rearrangement joins TRBV18 to TRBJ2-7; D is unresolved. Trimming took off 0 bases at V and 2 bases at J, with 8 bases between the two ends. The CDR3 spans 14 residues. The germline V gene has CDR1 KGHSH and CDR2 LQKENI. CDR3 in DNA: TGTGCCAGCTCACCACCTAGGAGTACCTACGAGCAGTACTTC. Its translation: CASSPPRSTYEQYF.

This clonotype was recorded at least ten times. The chain uses TRBV29-1 and TRBJ2-5; D is perhaps TRBD1 (6 bases). This CDR3 contains 14 residues. From germline, CDR1 is SQVTM and CDR2 ANQGSEA. Trimming removed 3 bases from V and 4 bases from J, with 15 bases in between. The CDR3 DNA sequence: TGCAGCGTTGATGGGGCAGGGGTAGGAGAGACCCAGTACTTC. Residues: CSVDGAGVGETQYF.

This clonotype was seen repeatedly, ten times or more. The chain combines TRBV12-3 or TRBV12-4 with TRBJ1-1; the D gene is possibly TRBD1 (5 bases). The CDR3 has 12 residues. Trimming removed 5 bases at V and 8 bases at J, with 12 bases between. Written as DNA, the CDR3 is TGTGCCAGCAGTCGAGGGGACGCGGAAGCTTTCTTT. Its protein is CASSRGDAEAFF.

The table lists this clonotype with a few counts. The chain links TRBV13 to TRBJ2-2; perhaps TRBD2 as D (5 bases). Germline assignment: CDR1 PRHDT and CDR2 FYEKMQ (reference sequence). The CDR3 runs to 12 residues. The V and J ends lost 5 bases and 8 bases respectively, with 9 bases between them. The CDR3 DNA reads as TGTGCCAGCAGCCCCCGGAGGGGGGAGCTGTTTTTT. Protein sequence: CASSPRRGELFF. Filled out from reference TRBV13 and TRBJ2-2, the complete variable domain reads AAGVIQSPRHLIKEKRETATLKCYPIPRHDTVYWYQQGPGQDPQFLISFYEKMQSDKGSIPDRFSAQQFSDYHSELNMSSLELGDSALYFCASSPRRGELFFGEGSRLTVL.

This clonotype was counted at least ten times. The chain is built from TRBV7-9 and TRBJ1-1; D remains unclear. Trimming took off 2 bases at V and 4 bases at J, with 17 bases between the two ends. The CDR3 has 16 amino acids. Germline V lookup: CDR1 SEHNR, CDR2 FQNEAQ (reference sequence). The CDR3 spells CASSLRCGEVCTEAFF. In nucleotides, the CDR3 is TGTGCCAGCAGCTTAAGGTGTGGGGAGGTCTGCACTGAAGCTTTCTTT.

In this sample, this clonotype turned up many times. The chain links TRBV14 to TRBJ2-5; D might be TRBD1 (5 bases). V shed 0 bases and J shed 2 bases, with 16 bases lying between them. In germline, CDR1 is SGHDN, CDR2 FVKESK. This CDR3 has 17 amino acids. For the CDR3, the DNA is TGTGCCAGCAGCCAAGATGGGAACAGGCGGATTCAAGAGACCCAGTACTTC. Protein product: CASSQDGNRRIQETQYF.

This chain connects TRBV7-8 to TRBJ1-5, with 8 bases fitting TRBD1. V was pared by 6 bases and J by 7 bases, with 8 bases of the junction left unmatched. The CDR3 extends over 14 amino acids. CDR1 SGHVS and CDR2 FQNEAQ come from the germline V gene. CDR3 DNA: TGTGCCAGCAGGTATCAGGGGGCGCAGCAGCCCCAGCATTTT. Protein: CASRYQGAQQPQHF.

This clonotype was seen just once. Germline and junction disagree at one end, which may indicate a read error. The chain employs TRBV12-3 or TRBV12-4 and TRBJ2-7; 9 positions match TRBD1. This CDR3 spans 13 amino acids. As DNA, the CDR3 is TGTGCCAGCAGCGGGGGACAGGGAGATGAGCAGTCCTTC. Translation: CASSGGQGDEQSF.

This clonotype was found many times. The chain joins TRBV30 to TRBJ1-6; D not resolved. CDR1 and CDR2 from the germline V gene are GTSNPN and SVGIG (reference sequence). The CDR3 has 12 residues. The V end lost 5 bases, the J end lost 5 bases, and 7 bases lay between the germline ends. CDR3 DNA: TGTGCCTGGCGAAAGGATAATTCACCCCTCCACTTT. This gives the protein CAWRKDNSPLHF.

The sample holds many counts of this clonotype. The CDR3 does not end in the conserved phenylalanine or tryptophan, so this is likely a read error. This chain links TRBV19 with TRBJ1-1; the D is unclear. The CDR3 is made up of 14 amino acids. Germline loops: CDR1 LNHDA, CDR2 SQIVND (reference sequence). Trimming left V 3 bases short and J 4 bases short, with 12 bases between. Here the CDR3 DNA reads TGTGCCAGTAGTATTGAAGGACGGTCCACTGAAGCTTTCCTT. It codes for CASSIEGRSTEAFL.

In this sample, this clonotype turned up many times. With a much larger clone just one base away, this may be a read error. The chain recombines TRBV6-1 with TRBJ1-1; D not resolved. Trimming removed 6 bases from V and 1 base from J, with 9 bases in between. Germline CDR1 MNHNS, CDR2 SASEGT. This CDR3 has 13 residues. The CDR3 protein is CASSHSENTEAFF. The DNA of the CDR3 is TGTGCCAGCAGCCACAGTGAGAACACTGAAGCTTTCTTT.

This clonotype appeared a few times. The chain links TRBV5-1 to TRBJ2-2; TRBD1 aligns across 7 bases. The CDR3 is made up of 17 amino acids. With 0 bases clipped from V and 9 bases from J, the junction kept 14 bases outside the gene matches. CDR1 and CDR2 (germline): SGHRS, YFSETQ. CDR3 region: CASSLARDSRHGRELFF. CDR3 nucleotides: TGCGCCAGCAGCTTGGCCCGGGACAGTCGCCATGGCCGGGAGCTGTTTTTT. Drawing the rest from reference TRBV5-1 and TRBJ2-2, the complete variable domain is KAGVTQTPRYLIKTRGQQVTLSCSPISGHRSVSWYQQTPGQGLQFLFEYFSETQRNKGNFPGRFSGRQFSNSRSEMNVSTLELGDSALYLCASSLARDSRHGRELFFGEGSRLTVL.

The chain joins TRBV4-3 to TRBJ2-7; 8 bases line up with TRBD2. CDR1 is LGHNA, CDR2 YSLEER, per germline. The CDR3 length is 14 residues. V gave up 5 bases and J gave up 0 bases; unmatched junction bases: 3. In nucleotides, the CDR3 is TGCGCCAGCAGCAAGACTAGCGACTCCTACGAGCAGTACTTC. As protein: CASSKTSDSYEQYF.

The chain links TRBV30 to TRBJ2-5; D tentatively fits TRBD1 or TRBD2 (5 bases each). The CDR3 consists of 14 residues. Trimming took off 3 bases at V and 2 bases at J, with 13 bases between the two ends. The V gene's germline CDR1 is GTSNPN and CDR2 SVGIG (reference sequence). This CDR3 is CAWSEPGRQETQYF. The CDR3 coding sequence is TGTGCCTGGAGCGAGCCGGGACGACAAGAGACCCAGTACTTC. The variable domain in full, with the rest retrieved from reference TRBV30 and TRBJ2-5, is SQTIHQWPATLVQPVGSPLSLECTVEGTSNPNLYWYRQAAGRGLQLLFYSVGIGQISSEVPQNLSASRPQDRQFILSSKKLLLSDSGFYLCAWSEPGRQETQYFGPGTRLLVL.

There are many counts of this clonotype. J is TRBJ2-2 and V is TRBV29-1; D remains unclear. CDR3 length: 14 residues. The germline V gene encodes CDR1 SQVTM and CDR2 ANQGSEA. V gave up 7 bases and J gave up 1 base, with 13 bases separating them. In DNA form, the CDR3 reads TGCAGCGGGTTGGGTGTTGGGAACACCGGGGAGCTGTTTTTT. Its translation is CSGLGVGNTGELFF.

This clonotype was seen ten or more times. The V gene is TRBV4-1, the J gene TRBJ1-1; D gene ambiguous. V lost 1 base and J 6 bases, leaving 15 bases between the germline ends. The germline V gene has CDR1 MGHRA and CDR2 YSYEKL. This CDR3 is 15 amino acids long. The CDR3 protein is CASSQVYLGGAEAFF. As DNA, the CDR3 is TGCGCCAGCAGCCAAGTCTACTTGGGCGGTGCTGAAGCTTTCTTT.

In this sample, this clonotype turned up many times. The chain uses TRBV3-1 and TRBJ1-5; 12 bases align to TRBD1. CDR3 size: 16 residues. V was clipped by 4 bases and J by 7 bases; unmatched bases: 8. Germline CDR1 and CDR2: LGHDT and YNNKEL (reference sequence). The CDR3 is CASSRHGDRGQQPQHF. Written as DNA, the CDR3 is TGTGCCAGCAGCCGACATGGGGACAGGGGGCAACAGCCCCAGCATTTT.

In its sample, this clonotype was seen many times. The CDR3 region has the DNA TGTGCCAGCAGCCCCTCGTCGGTCAATCAGCCCCAGCATTTT. It codes for CASSPSSVNQPQHF. V gene TRBV27 combines with J gene TRBJ1-5; D gene ambiguous. The CDR3 is 14 amino acids. Germline values: CDR1 MNHEY, CDR2 SMNVEV (reference sequence). The germline V and J ends were trimmed by 6 bases and 3 bases, with 12 bases remaining between them.